This TCR beta chain was captured in a study of cytomegalovirus exposure and HLA in healthy donors. The PCR made use of 60 Vbeta and 13 Jbeta primers. Assay used: immunoSEQ multiplex PCR; TCRdb lists only in-frame clones, some missing. This table holds 40,000 to 50,000 clones. A remark on this clone: What it binds is unknown.

Germline CDR1 is MNHEY and CDR2 is SMNVEV (reference sequence). This CDR3 has 15 amino acids. With 4 bases clipped from V and 6 bases from J, the junction kept 9 bases outside the gene matches. Study-level points and caveats: A later analysis linked a missense variant in DCLRE1C to the trimming of TCR beta V and J genes. Researchers catalogued approximately 170 TCR beta chains as cytomegalovirus-associated.

The J gene is TRBJ1-2, the V gene TRBV27; TRBD1 aligns across 9 bases. The receptor was derived from a man aged 25-45 years in good health and CMV-seronegative. Sequences were obtained from PBMCs. The CDR3 sequence is CASSSPGQGTDGYTF. DNA for the CDR3: TGTGCCAGCAGTTCCCCTGGACAGGGGACTGATGGCTACACCTTC.